This TCR beta chain came from a study of shared clonotypes between healthy human individuals. Study findings and constraints: Non-shared clonotypes showed lower generation probabilities than clonotypes common to all four donors.

Splitting of each subset's genomic DNA was done evenly across several immunoSEQ plates. Tens of thousands of T cell genomes (around 190 ng DNA) went into each sorted-subset replicate. The assay was immunoSEQ multiplex PCR, and TCRdb's table has in-frame clones only and misses some. The data contain more than 550,000 clones, about 90% of them singletons. With 1 base clipped from V and 10 bases from J, the junction kept 8 bases outside the gene matches. CDR3 length: 15 amino acids. Germline V gives CDR1 SGHRS, CDR2 YFSETQ. This clone appeared once. The antigen is undetermined. Sample: memory CD8+ T cells from PBMCs. Stated subset: CD45RO+ cells pooled with CCR7-negative TemRA cells. This TCR derives from a man between 18 and 29 years old in good health. Some clones in this sample may be carry-over from other donors' samples. The chain employs TRBV5-1 and TRBJ2-2; 9 bases align to TRBD1. The CDR3 here is CASSLSTGGVLELFF. In DNA form, the CDR3 reads TGCGCCAGCAGCTTGTCTACAGGGGGCGTTCTGGAGCTGTTTTTT.